This TCR beta chain was observed in a study of T cells in women clearing cervical HPV infection. Study summary: Women with histologically confirmed HPV16-related CIN3 or worse, 2 with invasive cancer, served as cases. Case blood was drawn when the lesion was first found; control blood after infection became undetectable. Study results and caveats: Combining TCR richness with V gene abundances gave roughly 0.8 AUC.

As concerns this clone: Its antigen is still unknown. The CDR3 is cut off 3 residues early in the read; its end comes from the germline J gene.

Sequenced by immunoSEQ multiplex PCR; TCRdb stores in-frame clones only, minus some. The sample includes around 40,000 clones. MY09/MY11 PCR detected cervical HPV DNA; dot-blot assigned genotypes. CDR1 is SGHRS and CDR2 is YFSETQ in the germline V gene. V gave up 4 bases and J gave up 4 bases; unmatched junction bases: 6. The CDR3 extends over 14 amino acids. V is TRBV5-1 and J is TRBJ1-1; 8 bases match TRBD1. The sequenced sample was blood buffy coat. The clonotype originates from a woman between 18 and 70 years old with a cervical HPV16 infection that either progressed to CIN3+ or cleared (not recorded which). The sequenced part of the CDR3 DNA is TGCGCCAGCAGCGTAACAGGGGGAGCCACTGAA. Residues: CASSVTGGATE. Given in full, the CDR3 is CASSVTGGATEAFF.